One and the same sample provided the 15 T cell receptor beta chains below, sequenced in a study of cytotoxic CD8 clonotypes in ibrutinib-treated CLL. The data were produced by immunoSEQ multiplex PCR, yet TCRdb's version contains in-frame clones alone and is incomplete. The sample lists fewer than 400,000 clones; under 70% were seen once. The source material was PBMCs, sampled after 36 months of ibrutinib treatment. The receptors were gathered from a human donor with chronic lymphocytic leukemia.

This clone was picked up a small number of times. The V gene is TRBV27, the J gene TRBJ2-7, with D perhaps assigned TRBD1 or TRBD2 (5 bases each). The CDR3 runs 15 residues. Germline V gene data show CDR1 as MNHEY and CDR2 as SMNVEV (reference sequence). V was trimmed by 8 bases and J by 2 bases, leaving 19 bases between them. The CDR3 DNA follows: TGTGCCAGCCGTCGGTCGGCGAGGGGTGCCTACGAGCAGTACTTC. It translates to CASRRSARGAYEQYF.

This clone was seen a few times. The rearrangement uses TRBV18 and TRBJ1-6; D gene ambiguous. V dropped 3 bases and J dropped 7 bases, with 13 bases sitting between them. Per germline, CDR1 KGHSH and CDR2 LQKENI. The CDR3 has 15 residues. The CDR3 is CASSPRADVNSPLHF. For the CDR3, the DNA is TGTGCCAGCTCACCTCGGGCCGATGTGAATTCACCCCTCCACTTT.

The chain is built from TRBV5-1 and TRBJ2-7; tentatively, D is TRBD2 (5 bases). CDR1 is SGHRS and CDR2 is YFSETQ in the germline V gene. V lost 0 bases and J 2 bases, leaving 15 bases between the germline ends. The CDR3 has 16 residues. The CDR3, as DNA: TGCGCCAGCAGCTTGGAACCCTCGACGGGAACCTACGAGCAGTACTTC. This codes for CASSLEPSTGTYEQYF.

The rearrangement joins TRBV28 to TRBJ1-1, with D hard to call. Germline lookup yields CDR1 MDHEN and CDR2 SYDVKM. This CDR3 is built from 13 residues. The V and J ends lost 6 bases and 1 base respectively, with 9 bases between them. The CDR3 bases are TGTGCCAGCAGGCGTCCGGGGAACACTGAAGCTTTCTTT. It specifies CASRRPGNTEAFF.

The chain carries TRBV9 and TRBJ2-2; TRBD2 aligns across 8 bases. Germline V gene sequence: CDR1 SGDLS, CDR2 YYNGEE. This CDR3 is built from 13 residues. CDR3 bases: TGTGCTAGCGGGGACGCAAACACCGGGGAGCTGTTTTTT. This sequence encodes CASGDANTGELFF.

This clone was seen a handful of times. The chain joins TRBV27 to TRBJ2-7; D gene unclear. The germline CDR1 and CDR2 sequences are MNHEY and SMNVEV (reference sequence). V was clipped by 1 base and J by 6 bases, with 10 bases between them. The CDR3 contains 13 residues. CDR3 residues: CASSLWAGGEQYF. The CDR3, as DNA: TGTGCCAGCAGTTTATGGGCCGGTGGCGAGCAGTACTTC.

This clone appeared a few times. As DNA, the CDR3 is TGTGCCAGCTCACCAGTAGACTCTGGGGCCAACGTCCTGACTTTC. This codes for CASSPVDSGANVLTF. The chain joins TRBV18 to TRBJ2-6; D unclear. This CDR3 has 15 residues. CDR1 and CDR2 from the germline V gene are KGHSH and LQKENI. V shed 2 bases and J shed 0 bases, with 5 bases lying between them.

The rearrangement links TRBV27 to TRBJ2-2, with D tentatively TRBD2 (6 bases). V was shortened by 10 bases and J by 2 bases, with 17 bases between the two germline ends. The CDR3 totals 15 residues. From germline, CDR1 is MNHEY and CDR2 SMNVEV (reference sequence). The CDR3 spells CATNEGGANTGELFF. In DNA, the CDR3 is TGTGCCACCAACGAGGGCGGGGCCAACACCGGGGAGCTGTTTTTT.

This chain links TRBV18 with TRBJ2-7; D is unresolved. V was shortened by 7 bases and J by 3 bases, with 19 bases between the two germline ends. This CDR3 comprises 15 residues. Germline lookup yields CDR1 KGHSH and CDR2 LQKENI. This CDR3 reads CASLKTRGPGYEQYF. CDR3 nucleotides: TGTGCCAGCTTAAAGACCCGTGGGCCGGGCTACGAGCAGTACTTC.

The CDR3: CSGIVKETQYF. As DNA, the CDR3 is TGCAGCGGGATCGTTAAAGAGACCCAGTACTTC. The chain couples TRBV29-1 to TRBJ2-5; D gene ambiguous. CDR1 is SQVTM, CDR2 ANQGSEA, per germline. Deletions cut 7 bases from V and 3 bases from J, with 9 bases between. This CDR3 has 11 residues.

This chain joins TRBV19 and TRBJ2-5; tentatively, D is TRBD2 (7 bases). This CDR3 region has 14 residues. Per germline, CDR1 LNHDA and CDR2 SQIVND (reference sequence). V was cut by 6 bases and J by 2 bases, with 13 bases left in between. The CDR3 sequence is CASRGGQVQETQYF. CDR3 in DNA: TGTGCCAGTAGGGGGGGGCAAGTACAAGAGACCCAGTACTTC.

This clone was found once. J is TRBJ1-2 and V is TRBV5-1; D possibly corresponds to TRBD1 (6 bases). The CDR3 is 16 residues long. With 0 bases removed from V and 6 bases from J, the gap between germline ends came to 18 bases. Germline CDR1 is SGHRS and CDR2 is YFSETQ. CDR3 nucleotides: TGCGCCAGCAGCTTGGGAGGACTACAGGGTCCGAATGGCTACACCTTC. The encoded protein is CASSLGGLQGPNGYTF.

This clone has only a few counts. The chain employs TRBV10-3 and TRBJ2-7, with D perhaps matching TRBD1 (5 bases). The CDR3 runs to 12 residues. V lost 1 base and J 6 bases, leaving 7 bases between the germline ends. Germline V lookup: CDR1 ENHRY, CDR2 SYGVKD. The CDR3 here is CAISEWGSEQYF. The CDR3 DNA reads as TGTGCCATCAGTGAGTGGGGCAGCGAGCAGTACTTC.

The genes are TRBV28 and TRBJ2-7; 9 bases match TRBD1. The J segment lost 2 bases and the V segment lost 9 bases, leaving 11 bases of the junction unmatched. Germline V gene lookup returns CDR1 MDHEN and CDR2 SYDVKM. The CDR3 length is 15 residues. The CDR3 region has the DNA TGTGCCAGTCACCGGCCGGGACAGGGTCCCTACGAGCAGTACTTC. The encoded protein is CASHRPGQGPYEQYF.

J is TRBJ2-7 and V is TRBV4-3; no definite D call. Between the trimmed V and J ends, which lost 4 bases and 1 base, there was a span of 8 bases. From germline, CDR1 is LGHNA and CDR2 YSLEER. The CDR3 covers 13 residues. In DNA form, the CDR3 reads TGCGCCAGCAGCCGTTTCAGGTCCTACGAGCAGTACTTC. Protein: CASSRFRSYEQYF.